The 16 T cell receptor beta chains presented below share a single source sample, sequenced in a study of EBV T-cell therapy then PD-1 blockade in nasopharyngeal carcinoma. The time point was: 266 days after commencement of treatment, after nivolumab therapy. Treatment of the sample: AdE1-LMPpoly-expanded autologous EBV-specific T-cell therapy followed by anti-PD-1 nivolumab. For these receptors, no antigen is known. Assay: immunoSEQ multiplex PCR; the TCRdb copy retains only in-frame clones and omits some. This table has over 20,000 clones, around 80% appearing once. The sample in question was CD8+ T cells from blood, obtained between days 200 and 300 from a patient whose treatment included autologous EBV-specific T cells and nivolumab. The receptors derive from a man aged 40-49 years with nasopharyngeal carcinoma.

The chain is built from TRBV7-9 and TRBJ2-5; D tentatively fits TRBD1 or TRBD2 (6 bases each). Trimming pared 6 bases from V and 1 base from J, leaving 18 bases between. The CDR3 extends over 16 amino acids. Looked up from germline, CDR1 is SEHNR and CDR2 is FQNEAQ (reference sequence). This chain's CDR3 is CASRGVRGLLQETQYF. DNA for the CDR3: TGTGCCAGCAGGGGCGTACGGGGGCTCCTCCAAGAGACCCAGTACTTC.

This clone is a singleton in its sample. This chain uses TRBV29-1 with TRBJ2-3; a weak D match, TRBD1 (6 bases). Trimming pared 6 bases from V and 4 bases from J, leaving 14 bases between. Per germline, CDR1 SQVTM and CDR2 ANQGSEA. There are 13 residues in the CDR3. The CDR3 sequence: CSVSTGISDTQYF. CDR3 DNA: TGCAGCGTGTCCACAGGGATTTCAGATACGCAGTATTTT.

The chain uses TRBV2 and TRBJ2-2; no definite D call. Looked up from germline, CDR1 is SNHLY and CDR2 is FYNNEI. V was shortened by 7 bases and J by 6 bases, with 3 bases between the two germline ends. This CDR3 has 10 residues. CDR3 nucleotide sequence: TGTGCCAGCAACGCCGGGGAGCTGTTTTTT. The encoded protein is CASNAGELFF. The full variable domain, completed using reference TRBV2 and TRBJ2-2, is EPEVTQTPSHQVTQMGQEVILRCVPISNHLYFYWYRQILGQKVEFLVSFYNNEISEKSEIFDDQFSVERPDGSNFTLKIRSTKLEDSAMYFCASNAGELFFGEGSRLTVL.

In this sample, this clone turned up once. V gene TRBV18 combines with J gene TRBJ2-3, with D perhaps matching TRBD2 (5 bases). Trimming left V 2 bases short and J 0 bases short, with 15 bases between. CDR1 is KGHSH and CDR2 is LQKENI in the germline V gene. There are 17 residues in the CDR3. This CDR3 reads CASSPGLAQPSTDTQYF. Here the CDR3 DNA reads TGTGCCAGCTCACCAGGTCTAGCCCAGCCTAGCACAGATACGCAGTATTTT. Variable domain in full (rest from reference TRBV18 and TRBJ2-3): NAGVMQNPRHLVRRRGQEARLRCSPMKGHSHVYWYRQLPEEGLKFMVYLQKENIIDESGMPKERFSAEFPKEGPSILRIQQVVRGDSAAYFCASSPGLAQPSTDTQYFGPGTRLTVL.

The chain carries TRBV4-1 and TRBJ2-7, with D maybe TRBD2 (6 bases). The CDR3 totals 15 residues. Trimming stripped 0 bases from V and 7 bases from J, with 16 bases between. Germline V lookup: CDR1 MGHRA, CDR2 YSYEKL. CDR3 nucleotides: TGCGCCAGCAGCCAAGAACCAGGGAGGTCTTGGGAGCAGTACTTC. This gives the protein CASSQEPGRSWEQYF.

The rearrangement links TRBV7-9 to TRBJ2-5; no reliable D call. The germline gives CDR1 SEHNR, CDR2 FQNEAQ (reference sequence). This CDR3 region has 15 residues. The V end lost 5 bases, the J end lost 1 base, and 14 bases lay between the germline ends. CDR3 sequence: CASSLGQYLQETQYF. The CDR3 DNA follows: TGTGCCAGCAGCCTTGGGCAATACCTCCAAGAGACCCAGTACTTC.

The rearrangement links TRBV24-1 to TRBJ2-2; 7 bases match TRBD1. Trimming took 5 bases from V and 3 from J; bases not matched to a gene: 8. CDR1 and CDR2 (germline): KGHDR, SFDVKD. This CDR3 is 16 amino acids long. DNA of the CDR3: TGTGCCACCAGTGGCTACTACGGGACAGACACCGGGGAGCTGTTTTTT. This codes for CATSGYYGTDTGELFF.

The chain recombines TRBV15 with TRBJ2-3; possibly TRBD1 for D (6 bases). Germline loops: CDR1 LNHNV, CDR2 YYDKDF (reference sequence). This CDR3 contains 15 residues. The germline V and J ends were trimmed by 3 bases and 0 bases, with 10 bases remaining between them. The CDR3 reads CATSRGASSTDTQYF. In DNA form, the CDR3 reads TGTGCCACCAGCAGGGGGGCCAGTAGCACAGATACGCAGTATTTT.

V and J are TRBV4-2 and TRBJ2-6; no clear D gene. V lost 0 bases and J 0 bases, leaving 15 bases between the germline ends. There are 19 residues in the CDR3. Germline CDR1 is LGHNA and CDR2 is YNFKEQ. In DNA form, the CDR3 reads TGTGCCAGCAGCCAAGATTTTCGGCCGTTCCTCTCTGGGGCCAACGTCCTGACTTTC. As protein: CASSQDFRPFLSGANVLTF.

The table lists this clone with a few counts. The J gene is TRBJ1-5, the V gene TRBV6-2 or TRBV6-3; D unclear. Germline loops: CDR1 MNHEY, CDR2 SVGEGT. The CDR3 loop spans 12 amino acids. Trimming took 2 bases from V and 10 from J, leaving 9 bases between them. The CDR3 sequence is CASSYPEVPQHF. The CDR3 nucleotides are TGTGCCAGCAGTTACCCTGAAGTCCCCCAGCATTTT.

The rearrangement links TRBV11-1 to TRBJ2-7, with TRBD1 identical over 8 bases. CDR3 length: 15 residues. The germline V gene encodes CDR1 SGHAT and CDR2 FQDESV (reference sequence). Trimming at V came to 3 bases and at J to 0 bases, leaving 4 bases not matched to a gene. The CDR3 reads CASSFGQGLSYEQYF. CDR3 sequence (DNA): TGTGCCAGCAGCTTTGGACAGGGCCTCTCCTACGAGCAGTACTTC.

The table lists this clone with a few counts. The CDR3: CAVDAGRSPLHF. The CDR3 DNA sequence: TGTGCCGTCGATGCGGGGCGTTCACCCCTCCACTTT. The gene calls are TRBV28 and TRBJ1-6; TRBD1 is a possible D gene (5 bases). The germline gives CDR1 MDHEN, CDR2 SYDVKM. This CDR3 region has 12 residues. The germline V and J ends were trimmed by 11 bases and 9 bases, with 14 bases remaining between them.

The rearrangement joins TRBV11-3 to TRBJ2-7; 8 bases map to TRBD1. The CDR3 runs to 17 residues. Germline-derived CDR1 and CDR2 are SGHNT and YENEEA. V lost 1 base to trimming and J lost 6 bases; unmatched junction nucleotides: 14. This chain's CDR3 is CASSLGQGSTFRCEQYF. The CDR3 coding sequence is TGTGCCAGCAGCTTAGGACAGGGGTCAACTTTTAGGTGCGAGCAGTACTTC.

The chain has TRBV7-8 and TRBJ2-7, with D perhaps matching TRBD2 (7 bases). V lost 6 bases and J lost 5, with 14 bases in between. This CDR3 spans 13 amino acids. Germline CDR1 and CDR2: SGHVS and FQNEAQ. The CDR3 loop reads CASSLGGGDEQYF. The CDR3 bases are TGTGCCAGCAGTCTAGGAGGGGGGGACGAGCAGTACTTC.

This clone appeared once. The V call is TRBV9, the J call TRBJ2-1; D not certain. CDR3 size: 16 residues. Germline V CDR1 and CDR2: SGDLS, YYNGEE. V lost 0 bases to trimming and J lost 0 bases, with 10 bases between them. The CDR3 here is CASSVGLYLSYNEQFF. Here the CDR3 DNA reads TGTGCCAGCAGCGTAGGTCTTTATCTCTCCTACAATGAGCAGTTCTTC. Looking up the rest from reference TRBV9 and TRBJ2-1 gives the full variable domain: DSGVTQTPKHLITATGQRVTLRCSPRSGDLSVYWYQQSLDQGLQFLIQYYNGEERAKGNILERFSAQQFPDLHSELNLSSLELGDSALYFCASSVGLYLSYNEQFFGPGTRLTVL.

The rearrangement uses TRBV10-1 and TRBJ1-2, with D perhaps TRBD1 (5 bases). Germline CDR1 WNHNN, CDR2 SYGVQD (reference sequence). The germline V and J ends were trimmed by 3 bases and 2 bases, with 22 bases remaining between them. The CDR3 length is 18 residues. Here the CDR3 DNA reads TGCGCCAGCAGTGAAGGCTTCCGGCAGGGAGGATCAAACTATGGCTACACCTTC. Its translation is CASSEGFRQGGSNYGYTF.